This TCR beta chain was profiled in a study of spatial heterogeneity in lung cancer. Overall study context: Available PBMC from follow-up, collected a median of roughly two years after resection, underwent sequencing.

In TCRdb, the 5' RACE reads were re-called with MiXCR into one record per CDR3 protein. The sample contains 110,000 or so distinct CDR3 sequences, 9.5% to 14% of which appear only once. Trimming shortened V by 3 bases and J by 7 bases, and 19 bases separated the two germline ends. The length of the CDR3 is 16 residues. The germline V gene has CDR1 SEHNR and CDR2 FQNEAQ (reference sequence). This clonotype turned up a few times. Regarding time point: blood at routine non-recurrence follow-up after resection. The chain couples TRBV7-9 to TRBJ2-1, with D possibly being TRBD1 or TRBD2 (5 bases each). The TCR originated in a female donor with early-stage non-small cell lung cancer. Source: PBMCs, taken at follow-up. The CDR3 loop is CASSFGGTGRFNEQFF. DNA of the CDR3: TGTGCCAGCAGCTTTGGGGGAACAGGTCGCTTTAATGAGCAGTTCTTC. Variable domain in full (rest from reference TRBV7-9 and TRBJ2-1): DTGVSQNPRHKITKRGQNVTFRCDPISEHNRLYWYRQTLGQGPEFLTYFQNEAQLEKSRLLSDRFSAERPKGSFSTLEIQRTEQGDSAMYLCASSFGGTGRFNEQFFGPGTRLTVL.